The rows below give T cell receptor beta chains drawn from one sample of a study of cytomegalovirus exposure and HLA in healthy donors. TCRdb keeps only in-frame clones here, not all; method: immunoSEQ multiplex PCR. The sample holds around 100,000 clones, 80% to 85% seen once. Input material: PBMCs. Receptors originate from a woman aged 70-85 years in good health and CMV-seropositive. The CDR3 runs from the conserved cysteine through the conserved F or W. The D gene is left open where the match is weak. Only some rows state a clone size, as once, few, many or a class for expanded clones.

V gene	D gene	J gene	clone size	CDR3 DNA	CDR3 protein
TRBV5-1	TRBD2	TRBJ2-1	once	TGCGCCAGCAGCTTCAACGAGGGAGGGGCATACAATGAGCAGTTCTTC	CASSFNEGGAYNEQFF
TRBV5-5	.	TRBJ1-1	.	TGTGCCAGCAGCCGAAGAGAGTTTCTGAACACTGAAGCTTTCTTT	CASSRREFLNTEAFF
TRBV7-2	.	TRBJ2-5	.	TGTGCCAGCAGCTCGCAAGAGACCCAGTACTTC	CASSSQETQYF
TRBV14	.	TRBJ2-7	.	TGTGCCAGCAGCCAAGGGACTCTTAGCTCCTACGAGCAGTACTTC	CASSQGTLSSYEQYF
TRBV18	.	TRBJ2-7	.	TGTGCCAGCTCACCACCGGTCGGGATTACCCCCCACGAGCAGTACTTC	CASSPPVGITPHEQYF
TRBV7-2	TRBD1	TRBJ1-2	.	TGTGCCAGCAGCTGGACAGGGGACTATGGCTACACCTTC	CASSWTGDYGYTF
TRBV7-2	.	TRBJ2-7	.	TGTGCCAGCAGCCTTGCGGGTGGACTTGGGCAGTACTTC	CASSLAGGLGQYF
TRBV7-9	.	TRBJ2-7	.	TGTGCCAGCAGCGCTTCCGGAGGAGGAGGCGAGCAGTACTTC	CASSASGGGGEQYF
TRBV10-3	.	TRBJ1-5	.	TGTGCCATCAGTGAACGTGGGGGCAAGAGCAATCAGCCCCAGCATTTT	CAISERGGKSNQPQHF
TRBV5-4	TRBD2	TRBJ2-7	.	TGTGCCAGCAGCCCCGGGACTAGCGGGAGTTGGTCGAGGGAGCAGTACTTC	CASSPGTSGSWSREQYF
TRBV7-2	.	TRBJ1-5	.	TGTGCCAGCAGCTTTTTTCCTCTCCAGGGTAGCCAGCCCCAGCATTTT	CASSFFPLQGSQPQHF
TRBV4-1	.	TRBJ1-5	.	TGCGCCAGCAGCCAAGTGGATATGGGGCTAGGGGTTCAGCCCCAGCATTTT	CASSQVDMGLGVQPQHF
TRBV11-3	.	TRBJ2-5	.	TGTGCCAGCAGGCTGAGACGATACACGGGGGAGCAGTACTTC	CASRLRRYTGEQYF
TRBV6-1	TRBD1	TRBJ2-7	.	TGTGCCAGCAGAGTTGACAGGGCCCTATCCTACGAGCAGTACTTC	CASRVDRALSYEQYF
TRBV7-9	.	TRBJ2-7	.	TGTGCCAGCAGTCGGGGGGCGGCGAGCTCCTACGAGCAGTACTTC	CASSRGAASSYEQYF
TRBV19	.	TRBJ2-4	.	TGTGCCAGTAGTATAGATAGAACAGTACCGAAAAACATTCAGTACTTC	CASSIDRTVPKNIQYF
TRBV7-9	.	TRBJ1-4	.	TGTTCCAGCAGCTTCAGAGGGGGTGAAAAACTGTTTTTT	CSSSFRGGEKLFF
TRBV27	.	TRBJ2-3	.	TGTGCCAGCACCGGCGGGTTCACAGATACGCAGTATTTT	CASTGGFTDTQYF
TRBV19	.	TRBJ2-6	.	TGTGCCAGTAGCTCCACACTAGCCCGGAGGGGGGCCAACGTCCTGACTTTC	CASSSTLARRGANVLTF
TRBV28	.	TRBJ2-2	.	TGTGCCAGCAGCTCCCCAGGCTCCGGGGAGCTGTTTTTT	CASSSPGSGELFF
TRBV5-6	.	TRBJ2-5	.	TGTGCCAGCAGCTTGGTCACCGGTGCTCAAGAGACCCAGTACTTC	CASSLVTGAQETQYF
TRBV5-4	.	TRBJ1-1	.	TGTGCCAGCATCCTAGGAGGCGCGTTGGACACTGAAGCTTTCTTT	CASILGGALDTEAFF
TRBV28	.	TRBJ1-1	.	TGTGCCAGCAGCCCCCCCCCATTAGGGAGGGGGGGGACTGAAGCTTTCTTT	CASSPPPLGRGGTEAFF
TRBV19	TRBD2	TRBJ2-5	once	TGTGCCAGTAGTATCAGGCCCCTCGGGGGTAGCGGGCAGGACCAAGAGACCCAGTACTTC	CASSIRPLGGSGQDQETQYF
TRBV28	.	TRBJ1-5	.	TGTGCCAGCAGTTCCACCCTCAGGGGCCCCAATCAGCCCCAGCATTTT	CASSSTLRGPNQPQHF
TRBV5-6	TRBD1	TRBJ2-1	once	TGTGCCAACAGCCCGGGACAGGGGGCGTGGGGTGAGCAGTTCTTC	CANSPGQGAWGEQFF
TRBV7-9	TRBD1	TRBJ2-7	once	TGTGCCAGCAGCTTACCACAGGGGGCTAACAACGAGCAGTACTTC	CASSLPQGANNEQYF
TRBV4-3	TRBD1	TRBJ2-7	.	TGCGCCAGCAGCCAAGGTGGACAGGCCCGCTACGAGCAGTACTTC	CASSQGGQARYEQYF
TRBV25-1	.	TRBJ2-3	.	TGTGCCAGCAGTGAAGTTAGGGGAAATACAGATACGCAGTATTTT	CASSEVRGNTDTQYF
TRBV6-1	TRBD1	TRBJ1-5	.	TGTGCCTCCAGAAAGGACAGGGGCGTGTATCAGCCCCAGCATTTT	CASRKDRGVYQPQHF
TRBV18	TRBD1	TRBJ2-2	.	TGTGCCAGCTCACAGGGGACAGGGCACACCGGGGAGCTGTTTTTT	CASSQGTGHTGELFF
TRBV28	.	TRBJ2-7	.	TGTGCCAGCAGTCTCTCCCAGGGGATCTCCTACGAGCAGTACTTC	CASSLSQGISYEQYF
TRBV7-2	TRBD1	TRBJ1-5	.	TGTGCCAGCAGCCCGGACAGGGCACAGCCCCAGCATTTT	CASSPDRAQPQHF
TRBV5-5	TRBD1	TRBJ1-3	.	TGTGCCAGCAGCTCGACCCCAAGTACAGGGGCCGTCTTGACTGGAAACACCATATATTTT	CASSSTPSTGAVLTGNTIYF
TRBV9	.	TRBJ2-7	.	TGTGCCAGCAGCCCTGGGACAGGGAAACGGGAGGGTCCCTACGAGCAGTACTTC	CASSPGTGKREGPYEQYF